The present T cell receptor beta chain was sequenced within a study of T cells in Graves' hyperthyroidism and ophthalmopathy. Germline CDR1 and CDR2: SGHRS and YFSETQ. The V end lost 7 bases, the J end lost 7 bases, and 14 bases lay between the germline ends. The CDR3 contains 13 residues. The patients, who ranged from 18 to 65 in age, presented with newly diagnosed hyperthyroidism lasting under 2 months. Fresh peripheral blood, about 9.3 ml, yielded the PBMCs. This clonotype was found many times. The CDR3 regions of TCR beta were amplified from RNA transcripts. HTBI primers were the set used in a first-round RT-PCR of the TCR CDR3. Each CDR3 protein is one row after TCRdb ran MiXCR on the multiplex PCR reads. The sample shows approximately 590,000 distinct CDR3 sequences, 15% to 18% of them seen only once.

This TCR derives from a woman aged 30 to 39 with Graves' hyperthyroidism. The rearrangement links TRBV5-1 to TRBJ1-4, with a weak D call TRBD1 (6 bases). The sample taken for sequencing was blood. The CDR3 coding sequence is TGCGCCAGCTCTCGGGGGGCTGGTGAAAAACTGTTTTTT. Its translation is CASSRGAGEKLFF.